This T cell receptor beta chain appears in the sequencing data of a study of shared clonotypes between healthy human individuals. Study context: Aged 18 to 49, the donors were two women and a few men. Per-donor plates numbered three CD4 naive, three CD4 memory, two CD8 naive and one CD8 memory.

CDR3 length equals 13 residues. Trimming shortened V by 3 bases and J by 2 bases, and 5 bases separated the two germline ends. The germline gives CDR1 LNHDA, CDR2 SQIVND (reference sequence). Only in-frame clones appear in the TCRdb table, and some are missing; sequencing was by immunoSEQ multiplex PCR. Of 600,000 to 750,000 clones in the sample, approximately 75% are singletons; the top ten hold approximately 1.8%. The chain recombines TRBV19 with TRBJ1-5; no clear D gene. This clonotype originated in a woman between 25 and 40 years old in good health. The sequenced sample was memory CD4+ T cells sorted from blood. Subset given: CD45RA-negative fraction. CDR3 amino acids: CASSMQGNQPQHF. CDR3 DNA: TGTGCCAGTAGTATGCAGGGCAATCAGCCCCAGCATTTT.